This is a list of T cell receptor beta chains from one sample in a study of early T cells in non-severe SARS-CoV-2 infection. TCRdb recomputed calls from the 5' RACE reads with MiXCR, one row per CDR3 protein. In the table there are roughly 45,000 distinct CDR3 sequences, approximately 12% of which are singletons. Sequencing was done on a sample of whole blood. The receptor source for this set is an adult who was a healthcare worker with PCR-confirmed SARS-CoV-2 infection or an uninfected control (not recorded which). CDR3s include the opening cysteine and the closing phenylalanine or tryptophan. The D gene is left open where the match is weak. The size entry is marked missing in some rows and otherwise reads once, few, many or a size class.

D gene	clone size	J gene	V gene	CDR3 DNA	CDR3 protein
TRBD2	many	TRBJ2-1	TRBV7-6	TGTGCCAGCATCCGGGGCTTAGCGGGTGGGAGATCCTACAATGAGCAGTTCTTC	CASIRGLAGGRSYNEQFF
-	many	TRBJ1-2	TRBV25-1	TGTGCCAGCAGTGATTTCCGGGACGGTGGTGACCCTGGCTACACCTTC	CASSDFRDGGDPGYTF
-	few	TRBJ2-7	TRBV3-1	TGTGCCAGCAGCCAAGGGGTCCGCGAGCAGTACTTC	CASSQGVREQYF
-	-	TRBJ2-2	TRBV11-2	TGTGCCAGCAGCAGGACAGATATCGCGAACACCGGGGAGCTGTTTTTT	CASSRTDIANTGELFF
TRBD2	few	TRBJ2-2	TRBV14	TGTGCCAGCAGCCAATGGACTAGCGGATCGACCGGGGAGCTGTTTTTT	CASSQWTSGSTGELFF
TRBD2	-	TRBJ2-1	TRBV27	TGTGCCAGCTCCTCCGGGGAGGGCTCCTACAATGAGCAGTTCTTC	CASSSGEGSYNEQFF
-	few	TRBJ2-1	TRBV7-8	TGTGCCAGCAGCTTAGCGATACGTGAGCAGTTCTTC	CASSLAIREQFF
TRBD1	few	TRBJ1-3	TRBV18	TGTGCCAGCTCGTTCCGGGACAGGGCCCTCTCTGGAAACACCATATATTTT	CASSFRDRALSGNTIYF
-	-	TRBJ2-7	TRBV7-2	TGTGCCAGCAGCTTAGGGGGACTTAGCTCCTACGAGCAGTACTTC	CASSLGGLSSYEQYF
TRBD2	many	TRBJ2-3	TRBV12-3/TRBV12-4	TGTGCCAGCACGTTTGCCCCACTAGCGGGAGGGCCAACAGATACGCAGTATTTT	CASTFAPLAGGPTDTQYF
TRBD1	-	TRBJ2-4	TRBV3-1	TGTGCCAGCAGCCAAGGGGACAGGGGAGCCAAAAACATTCCGTACTTC	CASSQGDRGAKNIPYF
TRBD1	many	TRBJ1-3	TRBV7-6	TGTGCCAGCAGCTTACGACAGGGCTTGTTGAACGATGGAAACACCATATATTTT	CASSLRQGLLNDGNTIYF
TRBD1	many	TRBJ2-2	TRBV3-1	TGTGCTACAGGGGAAGCTCTAGCCGGGGAGCTGTTTTTT	CATGEALAGELFF
-	many	TRBJ2-3	TRBV27	TGTGCCAGCAGTTTCTACAACCCTAGCACAGATACGCAGTATTTT	CASSFYNPSTDTQYF
-	medium-sized	TRBJ1-5	TRBV12-2	TGTGCAAGTCGCTTAGCCTGTGGGCCCCCGAACCAGCCCCAGCATTTT	CASRLACGPPNQPQHF
-	many	TRBJ1-6	TRBV6-2/TRBV6-3	TGTGCCAGCATTCTGGGACACCAAAGAGGTGACCTCCACTTT	CASILGHQRGDLHF
-	many	TRBJ1-6	TRBV10-3	TGTGCCATCAGTGACAGGGGAGCGGGGAATTCACCCCTCCACTTT	CAISDRGAGNSPLHF
TRBD1	many	TRBJ1-2	TRBV12-3/TRBV12-4	TGTGCCAGCAGCGCCCACGGGACAGAAAAAAACTATGGCTACACCTTC	CASSAHGTEKNYGYTF
TRBD1	-	TRBJ1-6	TRBV5-1	TGCGCCAGCAGCGGGACAGGCAGTAATTCACCCCTCCACTTT	CASSGTGSNSPLHF
-	many	TRBJ2-7	TRBV28	TGTGCCAGCAGTTCTGGGCTCTACGAGCAGTACTTC	CASSSGLYEQYF
TRBD2	many	TRBJ2-1	TRBV7-6	TGTGCCAGCAGCTTGCTCGCGGGAGGCAACAATGAGCAGTTCTTC	CASSLLAGGNNEQFF
TRBD1	few	TRBJ2-7	TRBV28	TGTGCCAGCACCCCTCCGGGACAGGCCTACGAGCAGTACTTC	CASTPPGQAYEQYF
TRBD2	few	TRBJ2-1	TRBV7-9	TGTGCCAGCAGCTCCCCCGACGGACTAGCGAGCTGGGGTGAGCAGTTCTTC	CASSSPDGLASWGEQFF
TRBD1	few	TRBJ2-1	TRBV29-1	TGCAGCGTTGACCAGGGGGCGAACAATGAGCAGTTCTTC	CSVDQGANNEQFF
-	-	TRBJ2-1	TRBV4-3	TGCGCCAGCAGCCAAGATTTCGGAGTTAATGAGCAGTTCTTC	CASSQDFGVNEQFF
TRBD1	many	TRBJ1-2	TRBV28	TGTGCCAGCAGTTTCCCCCGGGACAGTTCCTACACCTTC	CASSFPRDSSYTF
-	many	TRBJ1-1	TRBV19	TGTGCCAGTAGACCAGGGGCCCCGGGCACTGAAGCTTTCTTT	CASRPGAPGTEAFF
-	-	TRBJ1-1	TRBV18	TGTGCCAGCTCACCGAGAACAATGTCTGAAGCTTTCTTT	CASSPRTMSEAFF
-	few	TRBJ1-1	TRBV7-9	TGTGCCAGCCAGGTAGGGTTGAACACTGAAGCTTTCTTT	CASQVGLNTEAFF
TRBD1	many	TRBJ2-2	TRBV5-4	TGTGCCAGCCATTCCAGGGGGCGCGGCACCGGGGAGCTGTTTTTT	CASHSRGRGTGELFF
-	-	TRBJ2-6	TRBV4-3	TGCGCCAGCAGCCTTTTCTCCAGGGGGGCCGGGGCCAACGTCCTGACTTTC	CASSLFSRGAGANVLTF
TRBD1	few	TRBJ2-1	TRBV13	TGTGCCAGCAGCCTTCGGACAGGGAAGGATCTTGAGCAGTTCTTC	CASSLRTGKDLEQFF
-	-	TRBJ1-1	TRBV7-9	TGTGCCAGCAGCTTAGGGGACCTCACTGAAGCTTTCTTT	CASSLGDLTEAFF
-	-	TRBJ2-3	TRBV2	TGTGCCGGAAACAGGGAAGGGAACACAGATACGCAGTATTTT	CAGNREGNTDTQYF
-	few	TRBJ2-1	TRBV18	TGTGCCAGCTCACCAACGCCGGGGGCTGATGAGCAGTTCTTC	CASSPTPGADEQFF
-	-	TRBJ2-7	TRBV29-1	TGCAGCGTTGAAGTCAGTCCCTACGAGCAGTACTTC	CSVEVSPYEQYF
-	many	TRBJ1-1	TRBV29-1	TGCAGCGTTGAAGACGTATCCGGGGCCGGATTTTTCTTT	CSVEDVSGAGFFF
-	many	TRBJ1-1	TRBV5-1	TGCGCCAGCAGCTTGGAAGTAGGATCGAACACTGAAGCTTTCTTT	CASSLEVGSNTEAFF
TRBD1	few	TRBJ2-6	TRBV28	TGTGCCAGCAGAACGGACAGGGCTATTGGGGCCAACGTCCTGACTTTC	CASRTDRAIGANVLTF
TRBD1	-	TRBJ1-1	TRBV5-1	TGCGCCAGCCTCGGGACAGGGGGCGCGGGCGACACTGAAGCTTTCTTT	CASLGTGGAGDTEAFF
-	many	TRBJ1-1	TRBV27	TGTGCCAGCAGTTTCCGGACTGAAGCTTTCTTT	CASSFRTEAFF
TRBD1	-	TRBJ1-4	TRBV2	TGTGCCAGCAGTCCGGGACAGGGGGCCTTTAATGAAAAACTGTTTTTT	CASSPGQGAFNEKLFF
-	-	TRBJ2-1	TRBV20-1	TGCAGTGCTAGACACGTCTCACAGGAGCAGTTCTTC	CSARHVSQEQFF
-	few	TRBJ2-2	TRBV6-6	TGTGCCAGCAGTTATACTCGGCAGAAAAGCGGGGAGCTGTTTTTT	CASSYTRQKSGELFF
-	few	TRBJ1-6	TRBV27	TGTGCCAGCAGTTTAGGGAGACGGTCACCCCTCCACTTT	CASSLGRRSPLHF
-	-	TRBJ2-4	TRBV27	TGTGCCAGCAGTTTGGACAGCATAGCCAAAAACATTCAGTACTTC	CASSLDSIAKNIQYF
-	many	TRBJ2-7	TRBV28	TGTGCCAGCAGTTTAGCACAGCCTCCCTACGAGCAGTACTTC	CASSLAQPPYEQYF